Following are 14 T cell receptor beta chains from one sample sequenced in a study of blood T cell repertoires in COVID-19. Profiled with immunoSEQ multiplex PCR; TCRdb holds only in-frame clones, not every one. Of 90,000 to 130,000 clones detected, more than 70% appear once; the ten largest clones hold approximately 3.3%. The sample taken for sequencing was peripheral blood. Receptors were obtained from a woman aged 45-65 years with acute or convalescent COVID-19.

This clone was counted a single time. V gene TRBV5-4 combines with J gene TRBJ2-7; 8 bases are a match to TRBD2. The CDR3 covers 18 residues. Trimming took 2 bases from V and 2 from J; bases not matched to a gene: 15. CDR1 is SGHNT and CDR2 is YYREEE in the germline V gene (reference sequence). In DNA, the CDR3 is TGTGCCAGCAGCTTAGGGGGACGGGGGGGAACGCCGGCCTACGAGCAGTACTTC. As protein: CASSLGGRGGTPAYEQYF. Based on the CDR3 plus reference TRBV5-4 and TRBJ2-7, the full variable domain is ETGVTQSPTHLIKTRGQQVTLRCSSQSGHNTVSWYQQALGQGPQFIFQYYREEENGRGNFPPRFSGLQFPNYSSELNVNALELDDSALYLCASSLGGRGGTPAYEQYFGPGTRLTVT.

The chain is built from TRBV28 and TRBJ2-1; D ambiguous. The CDR3 has 16 residues. Germline-derived CDR1 and CDR2 are MDHEN and SYDVKM. Deletions cut 3 bases from V and 2 bases from J, with 14 bases between. The CDR3 DNA reads as TGTGCCAGCAGTTTGTACGGAGAGGCGGCCTACAATGAGCAGTTCTTC. Translation gives CASSLYGEAAYNEQFF.

The J gene is TRBJ2-3, the V gene TRBV3-1 (or the pseudogene TRBV3-2), with TRBD1 as a possible D gene (5 bases). Germline CDR1 reads LGHDT; CDR2 reads YNNKEL (reference sequence). Trimming took off 1 base at V and 1 base at J, with 12 bases between the two ends. The CDR3 spans 16 residues. The CDR3 sequence is CASSQGTLMGTDTQYF. DNA of the CDR3: TGTGCCAGCAGCCAAGGGACACTCATGGGCACAGATACGCAGTATTTT.

The rearrangement joins TRBV6-2 or TRBV6-3 to TRBJ2-7; D perhaps matches TRBD2 (5 bases). The CDR3 runs to 14 residues. Between the trimmed V and J ends, which lost 2 bases and 0 bases, there was a span of 8 bases. In germline, CDR1 is MNHEY, CDR2 SVGEGT. CDR3 DNA: TGTGCCAGCAGTTACGAGGCGGGCTCCTACGAGCAGTACTTC. It specifies CASSYEAGSYEQYF.

V and J are TRBV27 and TRBJ2-5, with 8 bases identical to TRBD2. The CDR3 sequence is 15 residues long. Germline-derived CDR1 and CDR2 are MNHEY and SMNVEV (reference sequence). Germline trimming cut 8 bases from V and 4 bases from J; bases unmatched to any gene: 12. CDR3 residues: CASGESGSSGETQYF. CDR3 coding DNA: TGTGCCAGCGGGGAGAGCGGGAGTTCTGGAGAGACCCAGTACTTC.

This chain joins TRBV3-1 (or the pseudogene TRBV3-2) and TRBJ2-7, with TRBD2 matching 7 bases. The germline V gene encodes CDR1 LGHDT and CDR2 YNNKEL (reference sequence). The CDR3 spans 15 residues. V gave up 0 bases and J gave up 3 bases; unmatched junction bases: 5. CDR3 in DNA: TGTGCCAGCAGCCAAGACCGCCGGACTAGCTACGAGCAGTACTTC. As protein: CASSQDRRTSYEQYF.

This chain connects TRBV29-1 to TRBJ1-1, with D hard to call. V lost 4 bases, J lost 2 bases, and 14 bases lay in between. This CDR3 contains 14 residues. CDR1 and CDR2 (germline): SQVTM, ANQGSEA. DNA of the CDR3: TGCAGCGTTGCCGTTGGAGGTTCAAACACTGAAGCTTTCTTT. As protein: CSVAVGGSNTEAFF.

CDR3 coding DNA: TGCGCCAGCAGCTTGGGCCAGGGGGGTTCCAACTATGGCTACACCTTC. Its translation: CASSLGQGGSNYGYTF. The chain recombines TRBV5-1 with TRBJ1-2; 7 bases are a match to TRBD1. With 0 bases clipped from V and 2 bases from J, the junction kept 7 bases outside the gene matches. CDR3 length equals 16 residues. Germline CDR1 reads SGHRS; CDR2 reads YFSETQ.

This clone was counted a single time. The chain links TRBV28 to TRBJ2-5; the D gene is possibly TRBD2 (7 bases). The CDR3 extends over 14 amino acids. Germline lookup yields CDR1 MDHEN and CDR2 SYDVKM. The V end lost 3 bases, the J end lost 5 bases, and 13 bases lay between the germline ends. The CDR3 region is CASSLPGGLETQYF. The CDR3 bases are TGTGCCAGCAGTTTGCCGGGGGGCCTGGAGACCCAGTACTTC.

The V call is TRBV19, the J call TRBJ2-3; 10 positions agree with TRBD1. The V segment lost 4 bases and the J segment 1 base; nucleotides outside the gene matches: 2. The CDR3 is made up of 15 amino acids. CDR1 is LNHDA, CDR2 SQIVND, per germline (reference sequence). Written as DNA, the CDR3 is TGTGCCAGTAGTACCGGACAGGGGGGCACAGATACGCAGTATTTT. Translation: CASSTGQGGTDTQYF. The whole variable domain, filled in from reference TRBV19 and TRBJ2-3, reads DGGITQSPKYLFRKEGQNVTLSCEQNLNHDAMYWYRQDPGQGLRLIYYSQIVNDFQKGDIAEGYSVSREKKESFPLTVTSAQKNPTAFYLCASSTGQGGTDTQYFGPGTRLTVL.

J is TRBJ2-1 and V is TRBV11-2, with a possible D match to TRBD1 (5 bases). The CDR3 is 16 amino acids. Deletions cut 5 bases from V and 4 bases from J, with 18 bases between. In germline, CDR1 is SGHAT, CDR2 FQNNGV. This CDR3 reads CASSPFRLRGYNEQFF. In DNA form, the CDR3 reads TGTGCCAGCAGCCCGTTTCGCCTTAGGGGTTACAATGAGCAGTTCTTC.

The chain employs TRBV28 and TRBJ1-1; D might be TRBD1 (5 bases). The CDR3 is 13 residues long. The V end was cut by 4 bases, the J end by 5 bases, with 11 bases between. CDR1 and CDR2 from the germline V gene are MDHEN and SYDVKM. The CDR3 is CASSSWGRTEAFF. The CDR3 DNA sequence: TGTGCCAGCAGTTCTTGGGGGAGGACTGAAGCTTTCTTT.

The V gene is TRBV6-5, the J gene TRBJ1-6, with 8 positions matching TRBD1. The J segment lost 9 bases and the V segment lost 6 bases, leaving 4 bases of the junction unmatched. From germline, CDR1 is MNHEY and CDR2 SVGAGI. This CDR3 has 13 residues. CDR3 amino acids: CASRLDRASPLHF. The DNA for the CDR3 is TGTGCCAGCAGGCTGGACAGGGCTTCACCCCTCCACTTT.

The chain has TRBV5-1 and TRBJ1-6; no reliable D call. Looked up from germline, CDR1 is SGHRS and CDR2 is YFSETQ. The CDR3 is 12 amino acids. Trimming removed 7 bases from V and 7 bases from J, with 9 bases in between. This CDR3 is CASAEQNSPLHF. CDR3 sequence (DNA): TGCGCCAGCGCCGAACAGAATTCACCCCTCCACTTT.